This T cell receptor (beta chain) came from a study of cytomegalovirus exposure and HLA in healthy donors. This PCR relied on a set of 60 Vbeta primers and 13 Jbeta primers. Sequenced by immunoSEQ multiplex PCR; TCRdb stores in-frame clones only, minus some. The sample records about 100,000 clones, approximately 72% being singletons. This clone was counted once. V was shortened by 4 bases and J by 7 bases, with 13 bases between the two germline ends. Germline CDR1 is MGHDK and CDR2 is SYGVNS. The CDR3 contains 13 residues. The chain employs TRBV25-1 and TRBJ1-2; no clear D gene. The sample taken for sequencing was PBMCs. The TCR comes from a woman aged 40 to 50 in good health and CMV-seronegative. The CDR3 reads CASSGQRSTGYTF. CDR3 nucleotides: TGTGCCAGCAGTGGCCAGCGATCCACTGGCTACACCTTC.